The rows below give T cell receptor beta chains drawn from one sample of a study of blood T cell repertoires in COVID-19. The assay was immunoSEQ multiplex PCR, and TCRdb's table has in-frame clones only and misses some. Among 360,000 or so clones listed, approximately 89% were seen once. Material for sequencing was peripheral blood. The receptor source for this set is a woman aged 55-75 years with COVID-19, enrolled during active disease. CDR3s include the opening cysteine and the closing phenylalanine or tryptophan. The D gene is left open where the match is weak. A clone size is listed for some rows: how often the clone was seen (once, few, many), or a class if it is expanded.

CDR3 DNA	CDR3 protein	J gene	clone size	D gene	V gene
TGTGCCAGCAGCCCGTGGACAGCTGCGACCTTTGAAGCTTTCTTT	CASSPWTAATFEAFF	TRBJ1-1	once	NA	TRBV5-6
TGTGCCAGCTCACGGGGGAAAGGGGAGGGCAATCAGCCCCAGCATTTT	CASSRGKGEGNQPQHF	TRBJ1-5	NA	NA	TRBV18
TGTGCCATCAGTGTGGGAGTTATGAACACTGAAGCTTTCTTT	CAISVGVMNTEAFF	TRBJ1-1	NA	NA	TRBV10-3
TGTGCCAGCAGCCCCGGGACTACCAAAGGGGAGACCCAGTACTTC	CASSPGTTKGETQYF	TRBJ2-5	NA	TRBD2	TRBV3-1/TRBV3-2
TGTGCCAGTAGTATCAGAGCTAGCGGGGCTACATGGGATACGCAGTATTTT	CASSIRASGATWDTQYF	TRBJ2-3	NA	TRBD2	TRBV19
TGTGCCAGCAGGGGGGGGACAGGATTCGAAAAACTGTTTTTT	CASRGGTGFEKLFF	TRBJ1-4	NA	TRBD1	TRBV2
TGTGCCAGCAGTCTGCGACTCCTTTCTGAGCAGTTCTTC	CASSLRLLSEQFF	TRBJ2-1	NA	NA	TRBV6-5
TGCGCCAGCAGCCCCGCCGCCCCGGGGCAAGAGACCCAGTACTTC	CASSPAAPGQETQYF	TRBJ2-5	NA	NA	TRBV5-1
TGTGCCAGCAGCTTTGAGACAGACACTGAAGCTTTCTTT	CASSFETDTEAFF	TRBJ1-1	NA	NA	TRBV11-3
TGTGCCAGCGCCCGGGACAGGGATCCCGAGCAGTACTTC	CASARDRDPEQYF	TRBJ2-7	NA	TRBD1	TRBV11-2
TGTGCCAGCAGCCAAGATGGCGGGGGGACAGAGACCCAGTACTTC	CASSQDGGGTETQYF	TRBJ2-5	NA	TRBD2	TRBV4-2